Listed below are T cell receptor beta chains from one sample, sequenced in a study of graft-versus-host responses after intestinal transplantation. The protocol was immunoSEQ multiplex PCR, while the TCRdb copy is restricted to in-frame clones and leaves out a portion. The repertoire holds some 25,000 clones, with just under 40% as singletons. This specimen was alloreactive CD4+ T cells from a mixed lymphocyte reaction culture, taken before intestinal transplant. These receptors all stem from a human patient who received an intestinal transplant. Both conserved end residues are part of each CDR3. A D gene is named only where the DNA matches it firmly. The size field is filled for only some rows; it gives once, few, many or a size class.

clone_size: .; v_call: TRBV10-2; j_call: TRBJ1-6; d_call: .; cdr3_nt: TGCGCCAGCAGCGAACAGGGTGTGGGGCATTCACCCCTCCACTTT; cdr3_aa: CASSEQGVGHSPLHF
clone_size: .; v_call: TRBV10-3; j_call: TRBJ1-2; d_call: .; cdr3_nt: TGTGCCATCAGTACAGGAGCTAACTATGGCTACACCTTC; cdr3_aa: CAISTGANYGYTF
clone_size: medium-sized; v_call: TRBV7-9; j_call: TRBJ1-2; d_call: .; cdr3_nt: TGTGCCAGCAGCTTGGACACTAACTATGGCTACACCTTC; cdr3_aa: CASSLDTNYGYTF
clone_size: .; v_call: TRBV30; j_call: TRBJ2-3; d_call: .; cdr3_nt: TGTGCCTGGAGTCCTTGGGGGCCAGATACGCAGTATTTT; cdr3_aa: CAWSPWGPDTQYF
clone_size: few; v_call: TRBV29-1; j_call: TRBJ2-2; d_call: .; cdr3_nt: TGCAGCGTTGGGGAGGGGGGGTTAGATACCGGGGAGCTGTTTTTT; cdr3_aa: CSVGEGGLDTGELFF
clone_size: .; v_call: TRBV30; j_call: TRBJ2-3; d_call: TRBD2; cdr3_nt: TGTGCCTCGCTACGAGCGGGGGGGCAAGATACGCAGTATTTT; cdr3_aa: CASLRAGGQDTQYF
clone_size: .; v_call: TRBV28; j_call: TRBJ2-5; d_call: TRBD1; cdr3_nt: TGTGCCAGCAGTTTCGCCGACAGGGGAGAGACCCAGTACTTC; cdr3_aa: CASSFADRGETQYF
clone_size: .; v_call: TRBV7-2; j_call: TRBJ1-4; d_call: .; cdr3_nt: TGTGCCAGCAGCTTAGACGGAGGGTTGAGGAATGAAAAACTGTTTTTT; cdr3_aa: CASSLDGGLRNEKLFF
clone_size: few; v_call: TRBV7-8; j_call: TRBJ2-1; d_call: .; cdr3_nt: TGTGCCAGCAGCTTAAATCTATGGTCCCGCAATGAGCAGTTCTTC; cdr3_aa: CASSLNLWSRNEQFF
clone_size: .; v_call: TRBV19; j_call: TRBJ2-3; d_call: .; cdr3_nt: TGTGCCAGTAGTATCAGAGGGAGTGTCGGAGATACGCAGTATTTT; cdr3_aa: CASSIRGSVGDTQYF
clone_size: .; v_call: TRBV5-1; j_call: TRBJ1-1; d_call: TRBD1; cdr3_nt: TGCGCCAGCAGCCAAAGACAGGGGTGGAACACTGAAGCTTTCTTT; cdr3_aa: CASSQRQGWNTEAFF
clone_size: few; v_call: TRBV2; j_call: TRBJ1-6; d_call: TRBD1; cdr3_nt: TGTGCCAGCAAGGGACAGTATAATTCACCCCTCCACTTT; cdr3_aa: CASKGQYNSPLHF
clone_size: few; v_call: TRBV6-1; j_call: TRBJ1-5; d_call: .; cdr3_nt: TGTGCCAGCAGCTACAGTGAGTATAGCAATCAGCCCCAGCATTTT; cdr3_aa: CASSYSEYSNQPQHF
clone_size: few; v_call: TRBV5-1; j_call: TRBJ2-3; d_call: .; cdr3_nt: TGCGCCAGCAGCTTGGAGGGGAGCACAGATACGCAGTATTTT; cdr3_aa: CASSLEGSTDTQYF
clone_size: few; v_call: TRBV6-5; j_call: TRBJ1-4; d_call: .; cdr3_nt: TGTGCCAGCAGTCCGACAGCAACTAATGAAAAACTGTTTTTT; cdr3_aa: CASSPTATNEKLFF
clone_size: few; v_call: TRBV18; j_call: TRBJ2-4; d_call: TRBD2; cdr3_nt: TGTGCCAGCTCATCAGCTAGCGGGGGGCTTGAAAACATTCAGTACTTC; cdr3_aa: CASSSASGGLENIQYF
clone_size: .; v_call: TRBV4-1; j_call: TRBJ1-2; d_call: .; cdr3_nt: TGCGCCAGCAGCCAAGTAAGGACAGTGGATGGCTACACCTTC; cdr3_aa: CASSQVRTVDGYTF
clone_size: .; v_call: TRBV7-2; j_call: TRBJ2-7; d_call: .; cdr3_nt: TGTGCCAGCAGTTACACCGGACTGTACGAGCAGTACTTC; cdr3_aa: CASSYTGLYEQYF
clone_size: few; v_call: TRBV6-5; j_call: TRBJ2-3; d_call: .; cdr3_nt: TGTGCCACGTTTCCCGGGACTAGCACAGATACGCAGTATTTT; cdr3_aa: CATFPGTSTDTQYF
clone_size: .; v_call: TRBV5-1; j_call: TRBJ2-7; d_call: TRBD1; cdr3_nt: TGCGCCAGCAGCTTCAGGGGGTCATCCTACCTCTACGAGCAGTACTTC; cdr3_aa: CASSFRGSSYLYEQYF
clone_size: .; v_call: TRBV7-2; j_call: TRBJ2-6; d_call: .; cdr3_nt: TGTGCCAGCAGCTTACCCTCGGCCAACGTCCTGACTTTC; cdr3_aa: CASSLPSANVLTF
clone_size: few; v_call: TRBV2; j_call: TRBJ1-6; d_call: TRBD1; cdr3_nt: TGTGCCAGCAGTGAGGAAAACAGGGGACGATCACCCCTCCACTTT; cdr3_aa: CASSEENRGRSPLHF
clone_size: few; v_call: TRBV18; j_call: TRBJ2-7; d_call: .; cdr3_nt: TGTGCCAGCTCACCACTGATCAGCTGGGCTCCCTACGAGCAGTACTTC; cdr3_aa: CASSPLISWAPYEQYF
clone_size: few; v_call: TRBV19; j_call: TRBJ1-4; d_call: .; cdr3_nt: TGTGCCAGTAGTAAGACTGAGAATGAAAAACTGTTTTTT; cdr3_aa: CASSKTENEKLFF
clone_size: .; v_call: TRBV6-6; j_call: TRBJ1-5; d_call: TRBD1; cdr3_nt: TGTGCCAGCAGTTACGGGGACAGGGGGAGCAATCAGCCCCAGCATTTT; cdr3_aa: CASSYGDRGSNQPQHF
clone_size: once; v_call: TRBV9; j_call: TRBJ1-6; d_call: .; cdr3_nt: TGTGCCAGCAGCGCAGAGGTGGTAGTGGGTAATTCACCCCTCCACTTT; cdr3_aa: CASSAEVVVGNSPLHF
clone_size: few; v_call: TRBV6-5; j_call: TRBJ1-2; d_call: .; cdr3_nt: TGTGCCAGCAGTTACTCTGTAACAGGGGGCTACACCTTC; cdr3_aa: CASSYSVTGGYTF
clone_size: few; v_call: TRBV7-9; j_call: TRBJ2-6; d_call: .; cdr3_nt: TGTGCCAGCAGCTCCCGCGCCCCTGGGGCCAACGTCCTGACTTTC; cdr3_aa: CASSSRAPGANVLTF
clone_size: .; v_call: TRBV7-7; j_call: TRBJ2-5; d_call: TRBD2; cdr3_nt: TGTGCCAGCAGCTTGGGACTAGGAGGCGGCGAGACCCAGTACTTC; cdr3_aa: CASSLGLGGGETQYF
clone_size: .; v_call: TRBV9; j_call: TRBJ1-2; d_call: .; cdr3_nt: TGTGCCAGCAGCGGGGGGGGAGGGGGACCTAACTATGGCTACACCTTC; cdr3_aa: CASSGGGGGPNYGYTF
clone_size: .; v_call: TRBV7-9; j_call: TRBJ1-2; d_call: TRBD1; cdr3_nt: TGTGCCAGCAGCTCCCCCGGGGACAGGGGGAAGGCCACCTTC; cdr3_aa: CASSSPGDRGKATF
clone_size: .; v_call: TRBV10-3; j_call: TRBJ1-6; d_call: .; cdr3_nt: TGTGCCATCTGGCGGGGTTCCTATAATTCACCCCTCCACTTT; cdr3_aa: CAIWRGSYNSPLHF